The 27 T cell receptor beta chains presented below share a single source sample, sequenced in a study of blood T cell repertoires in COVID-19. Generated by immunoSEQ multiplex PCR, the TCRdb table keeps only in-frame clones and is missing some. The sample records approximately 140,000 clones, about 89% being singletons. Sequencing was carried out using peripheral blood. The origin of the receptors is a man in his fifties or sixties with active or convalescent COVID-19.

The CDR3 loop is CASTTTGTGASYGYTF. In DNA, the CDR3 is TGTGCCAGTACCACCACCGGGACAGGGGCTAGCTATGGCTACACCTTC. This rearrangement joins TRBV19 to TRBJ1-2; 10 bases align to TRBD1. The CDR3 extends over 16 amino acids. V shed 7 bases, J shed 4 bases, and the junction held 12 bases outside the gene matches. The germline gives CDR1 LNHDA, CDR2 SQIVND (reference sequence).

This sequence joins TRBV27 and TRBJ2-1; 8 bases match TRBD2. This CDR3 is built from 18 residues. Looked up from germline, CDR1 is MNHEY and CDR2 is SMNVEV (reference sequence). Trimming at V came to 2 bases and at J to 10 bases, leaving 19 bases not matched to a gene. In DNA form, the CDR3 reads TGTGCCAGCAGTTTAAGGCCAGCGGCGGGAGGCCACGGCGGGGAGCAGTTCTTC. Its protein product is CASSLRPAAGGHGGEQFF.

V usage is TRBV29-1 and J usage is TRBJ1-1; D possibly corresponds to TRBD1 (5 bases). Between the trimmed V and J ends, which lost 4 bases and 1 base, there was a span of 19 bases. Germline lookup yields CDR1 SQVTM and CDR2 ANQGSEA. This CDR3 contains 16 residues. The DNA of the CDR3 is TGCAGCGTTGTGGGGCAGTCCCCCCTGGGGAACACTGAAGCTTTCTTT. This sequence encodes CSVVGQSPLGNTEAFF.

The chain recombines TRBV12-2 with TRBJ2-1; whether TRBD2, the table's D call, matches the DNA was not checked. TRBV12-2 is a listed pseudogene. This CDR3 spans 20 amino acids. The CDR3 spells CASRLTPSCSGREAYNEQFF. CDR3 in DNA: TGTGCAAGTCGCTTAACCCCTTCCTGTAGCGGGAGGGAAGCCTACAATGAGCAGTTCTTC.

The chain links TRBV11-2 to TRBJ1-6; maybe TRBD1 (5 bases). The germline gives CDR1 SGHAT, CDR2 FQNNGV. The CDR3 loop spans 17 amino acids. V lost 5 bases to trimming and J lost 9 bases, with 23 bases between them. CDR3 protein: CASSRLVGARPGSPLHF. The CDR3 nucleotides read TGTGCCAGCAGCCGTCTTGTAGGGGCCCGCCCGGGTTCACCCCTCCACTTT.

The chain links TRBV19 to TRBJ2-1, with D tentatively TRBD2 (6 bases). This CDR3 has 13 residues. Deletions cut 5 bases from V and 5 bases from J, with 10 bases between. Germline V lookup: CDR1 LNHDA, CDR2 SQIVND (reference sequence). The CDR3 loop is CASSPPGDNEQFF. For the CDR3, the DNA is TGTGCCAGTAGTCCCCCGGGGGACAATGAGCAGTTCTTC. The entire variable domain, with the rest obtained from reference TRBV19 and TRBJ2-1, is as follows: DGGITQSPKYLFRKEGQNVTLSCEQNLNHDAMYWYRQDPGQGLRLIYYSQIVNDFQKGDIAEGYSVSREKKESFPLTVTSAQKNPTAFYLCASSPPGDNEQFFGPGTRLTVL.

This rearrangement joins TRBV9 to TRBJ1-5; D gene unclear. This CDR3 comprises 15 residues. Trimming removed 4 bases from V and 0 bases from J, with 11 bases in between. The germline V gene has CDR1 SGDLS and CDR2 YYNGEE. CDR3 coding DNA: TGTGCCAGCAGCCCAGGATACGGTAGCAATCAGCCCCAGCATTTT. The encoded protein is CASSPGYGSNQPQHF.

The chain uses TRBV6-5 and TRBJ2-5, with D maybe TRBD2 (6 bases). CDR1 and CDR2 from the germline V gene are MNHEY and SVGAGI. V dropped 4 bases and J dropped 5 bases, with 17 bases sitting between them. The CDR3 contains 15 residues. In nucleotides, the CDR3 is TGTGCCAGCAGTTCGCCCTTTAGGAGCGGGGAGACCCAGTACTTC. Residues: CASSSPFRSGETQYF.

This chain connects TRBV12-3 or TRBV12-4 to TRBJ1-5; tentative D call: TRBD1 (5 bases). The CDR3 covers 13 residues. Trimming shortened V by 3 bases and J by 7 bases, and 10 bases separated the two germline ends. The CDR3 sequence is CASSLRGTQPQHF. CDR3 DNA sequence: TGTGCCAGCAGTTTGCGGGGGACCCAGCCCCAGCATTTT.

The chain has TRBV4-1 and TRBJ2-5, with TRBD2 matching over 16 bases. The junction had 9 bases not matched to a gene; V was cut back by 4 bases and J by 4 bases. The CDR3 has 18 residues. Germline loops: CDR1 MGHRA, CDR2 YSYEKL. The CDR3 loop is CASSLRGLAGGQGETQYF. As DNA, the CDR3 is TGCGCCAGCAGCCTACGGGGACTAGCGGGGGGGCAAGGAGAGACCCAGTACTTC.

For the CDR3, the DNA is TGTGCCAGCAGCCAAGAGGTCCTAGCGGGAGGAAAGTACCAAGAGACCCAGTACTTC. Translated: CASSQEVLAGGKYQETQYF. The V call is TRBV4-2, the J call TRBJ2-5, with 11 positions matching TRBD2. There are 19 residues in the CDR3. J lost 0 bases, V lost 0 bases, and 9 bases had no gene match. Germline CDR1 and CDR2: LGHNA and YNFKEQ.

The rearrangement links TRBV6-5 to TRBJ2-7, with D tentatively TRBD1 (5 bases). The CDR3 loop spans 14 amino acids. Trimming stripped 6 bases from V and 2 bases from J, with 14 bases between. Germline V gene data show CDR1 as MNHEY and CDR2 as SVGAGI. The CDR3 DNA is TGTGCCAGCAGCCCAGGACATGTCGCCTACGAGCAGTACTTC. Its protein is CASSPGHVAYEQYF.

This clone showed up just once. This rearrangement joins TRBV6-5 to TRBJ2-7; maybe TRBD1 (6 bases). The CDR3 covers 14 residues. V lost 2 bases and J lost 4, with 12 bases in between. Germline V CDR1 and CDR2: MNHEY, SVGAGI. CDR3 protein: CASSYGQHAYEQYF. In nucleotides, the CDR3 is TGTGCCAGCAGTTACGGACAGCACGCATACGAGCAGTACTTC.

The gene calls are TRBV4-1 and TRBJ2-5, with TRBD2 as a possible D gene (6 bases). The CDR3 spans 17 residues. Trimming removed 1 base from V and 4 bases from J, with 19 bases in between. The germline V gene encodes CDR1 MGHRA and CDR2 YSYEKL. The CDR3, as DNA: TGCGCCAGCAGCCAAGGCGTGAGCGGTAGCGGTAGAGAGACCCAGTACTTC. Amino acids: CASSQGVSGSGRETQYF.

This chain connects TRBV19 to TRBJ2-7; 7 bases line up with TRBD1. V trimming: 3 bases; J trimming: 0 bases; junction bases outside the gene matches: 5. Germline assignment: CDR1 LNHDA and CDR2 SQIVND (reference sequence). The CDR3 runs 15 residues. The CDR3 coding sequence is TGTGCCAGTAGTATTATGACAGGGAGCTCCTACGAGCAGTACTTC. Amino acid sequence: CASSIMTGSSYEQYF.

CDR3 nucleotide sequence: TGTGCCACCAGTGATACAGGGGGCTATGGCTACACCTTC. This gives the protein CATSDTGGYGYTF. The chain combines TRBV24-1 with TRBJ1-2; 8 bases match TRBD1. CDR3 length: 13 amino acids. V lost 3 bases to trimming and J lost 4 bases; unmatched junction nucleotides: 0. Per the germline V gene, CDR1 is KGHDR and CDR2 is SFDVKD.

This clone is a singleton in its sample. V and J are TRBV4-1 and TRBJ2-1; the match to TRBD2 covers 9 bases. CDR3 size: 16 residues. The V gene's germline CDR1 is MGHRA and CDR2 YSYEKL. With 0 bases clipped from V and 6 bases from J, the junction kept 6 bases outside the gene matches. The CDR3 DNA reads as TGCGCCAGCAGCCAAGACTCACTAGCGGGTGCCAATGAGCAGTTCTTC. Its translation is CASSQDSLAGANEQFF.

This chain uses TRBV7-2 with TRBJ2-2; 7 bases agree with TRBD2. Looked up from germline, CDR1 is SGHTA and CDR2 is FQGNSA. There are 16 residues in the CDR3. Trimming removed 5 bases from V and 5 bases from J; junction bases left unmatched: 11. The DNA of the CDR3 is TGTGCCAGCAGCCGTCTAAGCGGGGAAAGGACCGGGGAGCTGTTTTTT. It specifies CASSRLSGERTGELFF.

This chain links TRBV19 with TRBJ2-1; 7 bases match TRBD1. Unmatched junction bases numbered 15, after V lost 3 bases and J lost 13 bases. The CDR3 covers 15 residues. Germline CDR1 is LNHDA and CDR2 is SQIVND (reference sequence). CDR3 in amino acids: CASSIQRGHSPQQFF. CDR3 coding DNA: TGTGCCAGTAGTATTCAAAGGGGGCATTCCCCTCAACAGTTCTTC.

The gene calls are TRBV7-2 and TRBJ1-2; weak D call: TRBD1 (6 bases). The CDR3 sequence is 13 residues long. V shed 5 bases and J shed 7 bases, with 14 bases lying between them. CDR1 is SGHTA and CDR2 is FQGNSA in the germline V gene. CDR3 sequence reads: CASSPQGGSGYTF. The CDR3 DNA is TGTGCCAGCAGCCCGCAAGGGGGTTCTGGCTACACCTTC.

The rearrangement joins TRBV2 to TRBJ2-7; 8 bases align to TRBD1. CDR3 size: 15 residues. The germline CDR1 and CDR2 sequences are SNHLY and FYNNEI. With 4 bases clipped from V and 2 bases from J, the junction kept 7 bases outside the gene matches. The CDR3 loop reads CASSAEGTGAYEQYF. The CDR3 bases are TGTGCCAGCAGTGCAGAGGGGACAGGAGCCTACGAGCAGTACTTC.

V gene TRBV28 combines with J gene TRBJ1-2; D is ambiguous. The CDR3 length is 14 residues. The germline V and J ends were trimmed by 3 bases and 0 bases, with 8 bases remaining between them. Germline V gene lookup returns CDR1 MDHEN and CDR2 SYDVKM. In nucleotides, the CDR3 is TGTGCCAGCAGTTTGGGCCCGGCTAACTATGGCTACACCTTC. This encodes CASSLGPANYGYTF.

This clone was seen only once. V and J are TRBV7-8 and TRBJ2-1, with D maybe TRBD2 (6 bases). CDR3 length: 23 amino acids. Trimming left V 5 bases short and J 0 bases short, with 35 bases between. From germline, CDR1 is SGHVS and CDR2 FQNEAQ. CDR3 sequence: CASSPPGRRVVSEGVGSYNEQFF. CDR3 coding DNA: TGTGCCAGCAGCCCACCGGGGAGGCGGGTAGTAAGTGAAGGGGTCGGCTCCTACAATGAGCAGTTCTTC.

This chain uses TRBV24-1 with TRBJ2-1; D is perhaps TRBD1 (6 bases). CDR1 KGHDR and CDR2 SFDVKD come from the germline V gene. V shed 3 bases and J shed 0 bases, with 11 bases lying between them. The CDR3 has 16 residues. The DNA for the CDR3 is TGTGCCACCAGTGATCGAGACAGGATCTCCTACAATGAGCAGTTCTTC. Protein product: CATSDRDRISYNEQFF.

This chain links TRBV6-5 with TRBJ2-5, with 7 bases identical to TRBD1. Looked up from germline, CDR1 is MNHEY and CDR2 is SVGAGI. The CDR3 runs 14 residues. V shed 7 bases, J shed 0 bases, and the junction held 5 bases outside the gene matches. This CDR3 reads CASKTGTDQETQYF. As DNA, the CDR3 is TGTGCCAGCAAAACCGGGACAGACCAAGAGACCCAGTACTTC.

This chain joins TRBV9 and TRBJ2-3; 7 nucleotides line up with TRBD1. Germline CDR1 reads SGDLS; CDR2 reads YYNGEE. The V segment lost 4 bases and the J segment 0 bases; nucleotides outside the gene matches: 8. There are 16 residues in the CDR3. CDR3: CASSPRTGWSTDTQYF. CDR3 coding DNA: TGTGCCAGCAGCCCCCGGACAGGATGGAGCACAGATACGCAGTATTTT.

This clone was observed a handful of times. The V and J genes are TRBV25-1 and TRBJ2-2; D might be TRBD1 (5 bases). V was cut by 4 bases and J by 7 bases, with 10 bases left in between. CDR1 MGHDK and CDR2 SYGVNS come from the germline V gene. The CDR3 runs 13 residues. CDR3 sequence (DNA): TGTGCCAGCAGTGTCAGGGATGTCGGGGAGCTGTTTTTT. Translation: CASSVRDVGELFF.